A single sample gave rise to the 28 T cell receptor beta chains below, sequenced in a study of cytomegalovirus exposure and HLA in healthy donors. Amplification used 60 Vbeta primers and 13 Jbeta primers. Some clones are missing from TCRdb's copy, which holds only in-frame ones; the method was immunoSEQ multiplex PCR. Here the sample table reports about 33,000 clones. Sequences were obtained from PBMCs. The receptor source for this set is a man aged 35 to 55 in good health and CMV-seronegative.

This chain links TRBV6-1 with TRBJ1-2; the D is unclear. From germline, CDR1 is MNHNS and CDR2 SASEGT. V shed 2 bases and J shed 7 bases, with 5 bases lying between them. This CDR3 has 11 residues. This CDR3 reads CASSEYSGYTF. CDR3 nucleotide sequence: TGTGCCAGCAGTGAATATAGTGGCTACACCTTC.

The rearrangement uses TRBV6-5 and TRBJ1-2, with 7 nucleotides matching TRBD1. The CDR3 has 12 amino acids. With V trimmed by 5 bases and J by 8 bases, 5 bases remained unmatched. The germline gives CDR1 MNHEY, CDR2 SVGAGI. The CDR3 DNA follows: TGTGCCAGCAGTGGACAGGATCGAGGCTACACCTTC. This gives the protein CASSGQDRGYTF.

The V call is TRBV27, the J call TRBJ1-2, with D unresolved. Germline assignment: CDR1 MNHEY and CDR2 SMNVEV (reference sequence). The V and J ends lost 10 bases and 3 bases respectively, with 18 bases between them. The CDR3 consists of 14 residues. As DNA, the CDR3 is TGTGCCACCAAACGGGCCGGAGGCGACTATGGCTACACCTTC. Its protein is CATKRAGGDYGYTF.

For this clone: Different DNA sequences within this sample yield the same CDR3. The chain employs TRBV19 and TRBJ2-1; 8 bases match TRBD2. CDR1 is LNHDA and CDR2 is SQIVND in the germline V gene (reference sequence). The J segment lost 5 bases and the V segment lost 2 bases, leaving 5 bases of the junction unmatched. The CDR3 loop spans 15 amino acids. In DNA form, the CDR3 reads TGTGCCAGTAGTATAACTAGCGGAGATGACAATGAGCAGTTCTTC. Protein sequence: CASSITSGDDNEQFF.

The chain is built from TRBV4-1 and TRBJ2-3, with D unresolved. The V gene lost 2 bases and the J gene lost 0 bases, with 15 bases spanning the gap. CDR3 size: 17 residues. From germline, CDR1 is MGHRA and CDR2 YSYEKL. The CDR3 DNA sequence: TGCGCCAGCAGCCAAATTGCCTCGGTCCTTAGCACAGATACGCAGTATTTT. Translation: CASSQIASVLSTDTQYF.

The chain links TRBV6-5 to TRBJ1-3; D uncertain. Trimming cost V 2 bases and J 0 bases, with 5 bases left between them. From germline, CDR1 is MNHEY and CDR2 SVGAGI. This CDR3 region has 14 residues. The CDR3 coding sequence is TGTGCCAGCAGTTACCAGGCCTCTGGAAACACCATATATTTT. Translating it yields CASSYQASGNTIYF.

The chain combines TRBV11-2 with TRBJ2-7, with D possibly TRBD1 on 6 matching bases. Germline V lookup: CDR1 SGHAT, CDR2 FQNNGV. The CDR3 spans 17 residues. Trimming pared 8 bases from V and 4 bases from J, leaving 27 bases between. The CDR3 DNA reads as TGTGCCAGCGGTCGTGGGGGCTACCGGGTCCAGGGTTACGAGCAGTACTTC. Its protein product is CASGRGGYRVQGYEQYF. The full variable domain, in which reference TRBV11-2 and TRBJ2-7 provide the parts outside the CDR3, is EAGVAQSPRYKIIEKRQSVAFWCNPISGHATLYWYQQILGQGPKLLIQFQNNGVVDDSQLPKDRFSAERLKGVDSTLKIQPAKLEDSAVYLCASGRGGYRVQGYEQYFGPGTRLTVT.

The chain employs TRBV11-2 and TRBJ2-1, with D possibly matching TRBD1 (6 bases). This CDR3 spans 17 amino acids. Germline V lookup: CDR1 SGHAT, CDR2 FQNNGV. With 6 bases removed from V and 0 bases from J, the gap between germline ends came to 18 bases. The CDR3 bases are TGTGCCAGCAGTTCCAGGGGCGGACTGAGCTCCTACAATGAGCAGTTCTTC. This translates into CASSSRGGLSSYNEQFF.

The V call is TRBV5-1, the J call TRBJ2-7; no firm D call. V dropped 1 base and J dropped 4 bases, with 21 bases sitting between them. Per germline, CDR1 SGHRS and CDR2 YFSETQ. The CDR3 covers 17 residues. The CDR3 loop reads CASSLPHSYEVEYEQYF. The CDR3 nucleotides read TGCGCCAGCAGCTTGCCGCACTCATACGAAGTAGAGTACGAGCAGTACTTC.

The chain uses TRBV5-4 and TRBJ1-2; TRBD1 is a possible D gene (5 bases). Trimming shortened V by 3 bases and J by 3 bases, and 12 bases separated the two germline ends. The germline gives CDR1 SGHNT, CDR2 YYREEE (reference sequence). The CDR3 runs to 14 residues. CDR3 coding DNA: TGTGCCAGCAGCTCAGTAGACAGCCACTATGGCTACACCTTC. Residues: CASSSVDSHYGYTF.

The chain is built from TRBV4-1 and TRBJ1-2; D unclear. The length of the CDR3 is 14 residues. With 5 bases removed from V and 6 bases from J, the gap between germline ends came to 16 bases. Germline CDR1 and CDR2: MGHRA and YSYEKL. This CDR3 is CASSGLPRRHGYTF. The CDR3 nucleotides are TGCGCCAGCAGCGGACTACCCCGCCGGCATGGCTACACCTTC.

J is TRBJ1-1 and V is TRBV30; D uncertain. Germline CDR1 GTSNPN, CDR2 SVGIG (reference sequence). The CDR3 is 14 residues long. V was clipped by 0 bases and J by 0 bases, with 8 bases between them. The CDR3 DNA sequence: TGTGCCTGGAGTGTACAGATCATGAACACTGAAGCTTTCTTT. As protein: CAWSVQIMNTEAFF.

For the CDR3, the DNA is TGTGCCAGTAGTATAGGGGGGGTCCCGTACAATGAGCAGTTCTTC. Encoded protein: CASSIGGVPYNEQFF. V usage is TRBV19 and J usage is TRBJ2-1, with D maybe TRBD2 (6 bases). CDR3 length equals 15 residues. Germline CDR1 reads LNHDA; CDR2 reads SQIVND (reference sequence). V lost 1 base and J lost 4, with 11 bases in between. Variable domain in full (rest from reference TRBV19 and TRBJ2-1): DGGITQSPKYLFRKEGQNVTLSCEQNLNHDAMYWYRQDPGQGLRLIYYSQIVNDFQKGDIAEGYSVSREKKESFPLTVTSAQKNPTAFYLCASSIGGVPYNEQFFGPGTRLTVL.

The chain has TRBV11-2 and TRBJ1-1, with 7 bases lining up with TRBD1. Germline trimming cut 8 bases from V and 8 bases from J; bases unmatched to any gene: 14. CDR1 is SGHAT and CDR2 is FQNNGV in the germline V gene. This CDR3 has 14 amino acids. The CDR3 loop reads CASALLTGNPEAFF. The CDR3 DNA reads TGTGCCAGCGCCCTACTGACAGGGAACCCCGAAGCTTTCTTT.

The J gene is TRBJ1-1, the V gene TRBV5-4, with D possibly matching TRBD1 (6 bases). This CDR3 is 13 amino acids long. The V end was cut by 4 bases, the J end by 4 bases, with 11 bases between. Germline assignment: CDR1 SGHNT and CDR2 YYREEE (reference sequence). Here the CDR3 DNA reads TGTGCCAGCAGCCTGGACAGTATCACTGAAGCTTTCTTT. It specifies CASSLDSITEAFF.

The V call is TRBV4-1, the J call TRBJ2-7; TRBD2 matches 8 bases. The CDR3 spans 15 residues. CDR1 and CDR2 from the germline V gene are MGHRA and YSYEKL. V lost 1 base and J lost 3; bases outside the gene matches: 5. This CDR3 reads CASSQASAGGYEQYF. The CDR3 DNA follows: TGCGCCAGCAGCCAAGCTTCGGCGGGGGGCTACGAGCAGTACTTC.

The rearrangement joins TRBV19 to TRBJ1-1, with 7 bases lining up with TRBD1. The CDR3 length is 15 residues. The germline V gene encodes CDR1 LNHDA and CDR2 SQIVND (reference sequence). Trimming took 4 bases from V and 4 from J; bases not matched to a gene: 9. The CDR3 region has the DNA TGTGCCAGTAGTACCCGACAGGGAATTGGCACTGAAGCTTTCTTT. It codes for CASSTRQGIGTEAFF.

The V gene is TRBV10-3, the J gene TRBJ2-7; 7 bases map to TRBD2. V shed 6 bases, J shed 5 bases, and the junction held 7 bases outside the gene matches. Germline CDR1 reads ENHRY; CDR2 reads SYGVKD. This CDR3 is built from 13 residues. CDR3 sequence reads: CAIRGGSINEQYF. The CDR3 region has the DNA TGTGCCATCAGAGGCGGGAGTATTAACGAGCAGTACTTC.

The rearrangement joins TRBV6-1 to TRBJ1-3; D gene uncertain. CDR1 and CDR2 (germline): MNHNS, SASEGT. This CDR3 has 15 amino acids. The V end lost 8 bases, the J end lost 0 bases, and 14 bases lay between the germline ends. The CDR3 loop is CASDAHVYSGNTIYF. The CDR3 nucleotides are TGTGCCAGCGATGCACACGTTTACTCTGGAAACACCATATATTTT.

The DNA for the CDR3 is TGCGCCAGCACCTCCAAGCGTCTTTGGGAAAGGGGGAACTATGGCTACACCTTC. Its protein is CASTSKRLWERGNYGYTF. The chain employs TRBV4-1 and TRBJ1-2; tentatively, D is TRBD1 (6 bases). Germline V lookup: CDR1 MGHRA, CDR2 YSYEKL. Trimming removed 7 bases at V and 2 bases at J, with 26 bases between. This CDR3 comprises 18 residues.

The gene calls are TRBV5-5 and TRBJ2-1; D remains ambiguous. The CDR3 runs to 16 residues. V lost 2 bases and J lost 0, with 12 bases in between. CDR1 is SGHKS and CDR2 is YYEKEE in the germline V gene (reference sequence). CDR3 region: CASSLRVTSSYNEQFF. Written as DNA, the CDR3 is TGTGCCAGCAGCTTAAGAGTAACGAGCTCCTACAATGAGCAGTTCTTC.

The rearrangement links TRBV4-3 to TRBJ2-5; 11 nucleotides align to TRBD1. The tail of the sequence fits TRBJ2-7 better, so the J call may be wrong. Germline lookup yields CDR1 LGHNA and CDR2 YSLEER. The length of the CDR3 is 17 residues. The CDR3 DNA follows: TGCGCCAGCAGCCAAGAGGGCGGACAGGGGGCTTACTACGAGCAGTACTTC. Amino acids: CASSQEGGQGAYYEQYF.

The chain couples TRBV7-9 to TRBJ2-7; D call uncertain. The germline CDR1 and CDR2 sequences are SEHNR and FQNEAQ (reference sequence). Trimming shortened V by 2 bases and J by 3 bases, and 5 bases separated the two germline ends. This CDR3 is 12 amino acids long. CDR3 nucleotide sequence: TGTGCCAGCAGCTTATACAACTACGAGCAGTACTTC. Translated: CASSLYNYEQYF. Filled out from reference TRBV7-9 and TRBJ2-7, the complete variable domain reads DTGVSQNPRHKITKRGQNVTFRCDPISEHNRLYWYRQTLGQGPEFLTYFQNEAQLEKSRLLSDRFSAERPKGSFSTLEIQRTEQGDSAMYLCASSLYNYEQYFGPGTRLTVT.

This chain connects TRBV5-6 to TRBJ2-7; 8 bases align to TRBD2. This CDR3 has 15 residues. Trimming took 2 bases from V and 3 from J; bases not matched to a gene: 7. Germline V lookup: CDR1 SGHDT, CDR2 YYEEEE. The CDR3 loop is CASSFRLGLDYEQYF. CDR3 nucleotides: TGTGCCAGCAGCTTCCGTCTGGGACTAGACTACGAGCAGTACTTC.

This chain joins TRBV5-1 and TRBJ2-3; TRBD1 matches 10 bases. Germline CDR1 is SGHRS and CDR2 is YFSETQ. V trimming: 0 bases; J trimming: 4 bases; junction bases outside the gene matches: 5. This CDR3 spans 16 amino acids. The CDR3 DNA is TGCGCCAGCAGCTTGGCGACAGGGGGCGCATCAGATACGCAGTATTTT. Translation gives CASSLATGGASDTQYF. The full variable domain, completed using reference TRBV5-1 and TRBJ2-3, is KAGVTQTPRYLIKTRGQQVTLSCSPISGHRSVSWYQQTPGQGLQFLFEYFSETQRNKGNFPGRFSGRQFSNSRSEMNVSTLELGDSALYLCASSLATGGASDTQYFGPGTRLTVL.

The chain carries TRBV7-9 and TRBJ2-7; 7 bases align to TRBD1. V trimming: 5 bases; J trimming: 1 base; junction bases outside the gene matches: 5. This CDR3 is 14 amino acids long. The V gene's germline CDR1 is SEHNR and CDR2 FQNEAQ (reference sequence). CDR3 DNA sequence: TGTGCCAGCAGCCGAGAGGGACAGTCCTACGAGCAGTACTTC. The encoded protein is CASSREGQSYEQYF.

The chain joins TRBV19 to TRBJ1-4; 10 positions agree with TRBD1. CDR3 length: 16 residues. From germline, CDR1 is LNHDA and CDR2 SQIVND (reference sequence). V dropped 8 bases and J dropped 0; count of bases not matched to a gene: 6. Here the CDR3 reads CASEGGTGATNEKLFF. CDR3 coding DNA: TGTGCCAGTGAGGGGGGGACAGGGGCAACTAATGAAAAACTGTTTTTT.

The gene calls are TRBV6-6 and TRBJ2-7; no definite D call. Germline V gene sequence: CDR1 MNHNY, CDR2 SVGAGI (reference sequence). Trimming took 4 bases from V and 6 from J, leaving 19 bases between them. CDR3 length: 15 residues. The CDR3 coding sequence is TGTGCCAGCAGTTCCTACGAACTAACCACGCTCGAGCAGTACTTC. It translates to CASSSYELTTLEQYF.